This is a list of T cell receptor beta chains from one sample in a study of human T cells and chemical hapten exposure. One entry per CDR3 protein results from TCRdb running MiXCR on the RACE reads. The data show some 350,000 distinct CDR3 sequences, 5.5% to 8% seen once. The sample in question was whole blood, obtained in connection with sensitization to the hapten diphenylcyclopropenone (DPC). These receptors were collected from a young woman with alopecia areata. Some clones in this sample may be carry-over from other donors' samples. CDR3s include the opening cysteine and the closing phenylalanine or tryptophan. Fields, in order: J gene, D gene, clone size, V gene, CDR3 protein, CDR3 DNA. A D gene is named only where the DNA matches it firmly. Clone size is stated in some rows and not others, as once, few, many or a class when expanded.

TRBJ1-5 | . | . | TRBV27 | CASRRGDQPQHF | TGTGCCAGCAGACGGGGTGATCAGCCCCAGCATTTT
TRBJ1-2 | . | few | TRBV6-2/TRBV6-3 | CASRTGNSYGYTF | TGTGCCAGCAGAACGGGGAACTCTTATGGCTACACCTTC
TRBJ1-1 | . | many | TRBV18 | CASSPLGTVMNTEAFF | TGTGCCAGCTCACCCCTAGGGACGGTTATGAACACTGAAGCTTTCTTT
TRBJ2-1 | . | . | TRBV12-3/TRBV12-4 | CASRTTWVGYVSNEQFF | TGTGCCAGCAGAACGACGTGGGTTGGGTACGTCTCCAATGAGCAGTTCTTC
TRBJ1-2 | . | . | TRBV29-1 | CSVESEGMNYGYTF | TGCAGCGTTGAATCCGAGGGGATGAACTATGGCTACACCTTC
TRBJ1-2 | TRBD1 | . | TRBV6-2/TRBV6-3 | CASSYWDRSIDYGYTF | TGTGCCAGCAGTTACTGGGACAGAAGTATAGATTATGGCTACACCTTC
TRBJ2-1 | TRBD1 | . | TRBV18 | CASSPQGQSLKGQFF | TGTGCCAGCTCACCCCAGGGACAGTCGCTAAAAGGGCAGTTCTTC
TRBJ2-7 | TRBD1 | many | TRBV25-1 | CASRQGDEQYF | TGTGCCAGCAGACAGGGGGACGAGCAGTACTTC
TRBJ2-3 | . | many | TRBV3-1 | CASSRRGAPPDTQYF | TGTGCCAGCAGCCGTAGGGGGGCCCCGCCAGATACGCAGTATTTT
TRBJ1-2 | . | few | TRBV6-2/TRBV6-3 | CASRPGGNVYGYTF | TGTGCCAGCAGACCCGGCGGGAATGTTTATGGCTACACCTTC
TRBJ2-3 | . | many | TRBV7-2 | CASSITGLDTDTQYF | TGTGCCAGCAGCATTACGGGACTCGACACAGATACGCAGTATTTT
TRBJ2-7 | . | few | TRBV20-1 | CSASRSTYEQYF | TGCAGTGCTAGCAGGAGTACCTACGAGCAGTACTTC
TRBJ2-3 | . | few | TRBV7-2 | CASSLVSRGASTDTQYF | TGTGCCAGCAGCTTAGTTTCTCGGGGGGCTAGCACAGATACGCAGTATTTT
TRBJ1-1 | TRBD1 | . | TRBV2 | CASSTTGGGHTEAFF | TGTGCCAGCAGTACCACAGGGGGCGGGCACACTGAAGCTTTCTTT
TRBJ1-2 | . | many | TRBV4-1 | CASSQVAGDYGYTF | TGCGCCAGCAGCCAAGTGGCAGGAGACTATGGCTACACCTTC
TRBJ1-2 | . | few | TRBV7-2 | CASSFPGVYGYTF | TGTGCCAGCAGCTTTCCAGGTGTCTATGGCTACACCTTC
TRBJ2-1 | . | . | TRBV27 | CASSLYLGALYNEQFF | TGTGCCAGCAGTTTGTACTTAGGGGCCCTCTACAATGAGCAGTTCTTC
TRBJ1-5 | TRBD1 | . | TRBV6-6 | CASTRGDRVLGDQPQHF | TGTGCCAGCACACGGGGGGACAGGGTCCTGGGGGATCAGCCCCAGCATTTT
TRBJ2-7 | TRBD2 | few | TRBV5-1 | CASSSIAGGTPYEQYF | TGCGCCAGCAGCTCAATAGCGGGGGGGACCCCCTACGAGCAGTACTTC
TRBJ1-1 | TRBD1 | few | TRBV7-6 | CASSPPTKLMSGGTEAFF | TGTGCCAGCAGCCCACCAACGAAATTGATGTCAGGGGGCACTGAAGCTTTCTTT
TRBJ1-1 | TRBD1 | many | TRBV28 | CASSPRQGAGTEAFF | TGTGCCAGCAGTCCGAGACAGGGGGCCGGTACTGAAGCTTTCTTT
TRBJ1-1 | . | medium-sized | TRBV28 | CASSIGQSTEAFF | TGTGCCAGCAGTATCGGACAGAGCACTGAAGCTTTCTTT
TRBJ2-7 | TRBD1 | few | TRBV7-9 | CASSSGQGIVEQYF | TGTGCCAGCAGCTCTGGACAGGGGATCGTCGAGCAGTACTTC
TRBJ2-3 | . | . | TRBV5-1 | CASSLIVDTDTQYF | TGCGCCAGCAGCTTGATTGTAGACACAGATACGCAGTATTTT
TRBJ1-1 | TRBD1 | . | TRBV5-1 | CASSPGQEAEAFF | TGCGCCAGCAGCCCCGGACAGGAGGCTGAAGCTTTCTTT
TRBJ1-1 | . | few | TRBV6-5 | CASGWEGTEAFF | TGTGCCAGCGGCTGGGAGGGTACTGAAGCTTTCTTT
TRBJ1-1 | TRBD1 | many | TRBV7-2 | CASSLGQLLNTEAFF | TGTGCCAGCAGCTTGGGACAGCTCCTGAACACTGAAGCTTTCTTT
TRBJ1-1 | TRBD1 | many | TRBV12-3/TRBV12-4 | CASSKLIGQGENTEAFF | TGTGCCAGCAGTAAACTAATCGGACAGGGGGAGAACACTGAAGCTTTCTTT
TRBJ2-1 | . | few | TRBV6-2/TRBV6-3 | CASSFPGEAGAKNNEQFF | TGTGCCAGCAGCTTCCCAGGGGAGGCGGGGGCGAAAAACAATGAGCAGTTCTTC
TRBJ1-1 | . | few | TRBV12-3/TRBV12-4 | CASSSRALNTEAFF | TGTGCCAGCAGTTCCCGGGCCTTGAACACTGAAGCTTTCTTT
TRBJ1-2 | . | many | TRBV2 | CASSGRWGTYGYTF | TGTGCCAGCAGTGGCCGATGGGGCACCTATGGCTACACCTTC
TRBJ1-2 | . | . | TRBV3-1 | CASSQEDRGAYGYTF | TGTGCCAGCAGCCAAGAGGATCGGGGGGCATATGGCTACACCTTC
TRBJ2-7 | . | many | TRBV4-3 | CASSQEEGSSYEQYF | TGCGCCAGCAGCCAAGAAGAAGGGAGCTCCTACGAGCAGTACTTC
TRBJ2-2 | . | . | TRBV12-3/TRBV12-4 | CASSFSSGELFF | TGTGCCAGCAGTTTTTCGTCCGGGGAGCTGTTTTTT
TRBJ1-5 | . | few | TRBV28 | CASSFGGPLLNQPQHF | TGTGCCAGCAGTTTTGGAGGGCCCCTCCTAAATCAGCCCCAGCATTTT
TRBJ2-2 | . | many | TRBV6-6 | CASLNTGELFF | TGTGCCAGCCTGAACACCGGGGAGCTGTTTTTT
TRBJ1-3 | . | few | TRBV7-9 | CASSPTADTIYF | TGTGCCAGCAGCCCCACGGCGGACACCATATATTTT
TRBJ1-6 | . | . | TRBV18 | CASSPQDLDSSPLHF | TGTGCCAGCTCACCCCAGGACTTAGATAGTTCACCCCTCCACTTT
TRBJ1-1 | . | once | TRBV6-5 | CAVKAGGRSPEAFF | TGTGCCGTGAAGGCGGGGGGGCGATCCCCTGAAGCTTTCTTT
TRBJ2-7 | TRBD1 | many | TRBV5-1 | CASRRARDRGHEQYF | TGCGCCAGCAGACGCGCCCGGGACAGGGGCCACGAGCAGTACTTC
TRBJ2-3 | TRBD1 | many | TRBV7-8 | CASSLLDRGMDF | TGTGCCAGCAGCTTACTGGACAGGGGCATGGATTTT
TRBJ1-2 | . | . | TRBV5-8 | CASSWGSGNGYTF | TGTGCCAGCAGCTGGGGATCTGGCAATGGCTACACCTTC
TRBJ1-3 | . | . | TRBV3-1 | CASSLWGEDGNTIYF | TGTGCCAGCAGCCTATGGGGGGAAGATGGAAACACCATATATTTT
TRBJ1-6 | . | many | TRBV12-3/TRBV12-4 | CASSLGGGNSPLHF | TGTGCCAGCAGTTTAGGAGGCGGGAATTCACCCCTCCACTTT
TRBJ2-2 | . | many | TRBV27 | CASSPFVGELFF | TGTGCCAGCAGTCCGTTTGTCGGGGAGCTGTTTTTT
TRBJ1-5 | . | few | TRBV7-2 | CASSLAGTGEPQHF | TGTGCCAGCAGCTTAGCGGGGACGGGTGAACCCCAGCATTTT
TRBJ2-3 | TRBD2 | many | TRBV6-5 | CASTLAAGGTDTQYF | TGTGCCAGCACCCTAGCTGCGGGAGGCACAGATACGCAGTATTTT
TRBJ2-7 | TRBD1 | . | TRBV4-1 | CASSPLYTGDYEQYF | TGCGCCAGCAGCCCCCTTTACACAGGGGACTACGAGCAGTACTTC
TRBJ1-4 | . | few | TRBV6-6 | CASSYTGLANEKLFF | TGTGCCAGCAGTTACACGGGGTTAGCTAATGAAAAACTGTTTTTT
TRBJ2-1 | TRBD1 | few | TRBV6-5 | CASYQFGTGPPVNEQFF | TGTGCCAGCTATCAATTTGGGACAGGACCTCCGGTGAATGAGCAGTTCTTC
TRBJ1-6 | . | many | TRBV15 | CATSRVVGAGSPLHF | TGTGCCACCAGCAGAGTGGTGGGGGCGGGATCACCCCTCCACTTT
TRBJ2-3 | . | few | TRBV24-1 | CATSVGGGTDTQYF | TGTGCCACCAGTGTGGGGGGCGGCACAGATACGCAGTATTTT
TRBJ1-4 | TRBD1 | few | TRBV12-3/TRBV12-4 | CASSRQGQTNEKLFF | TGTGCCAGCAGTAGACAGGGTCAAACTAATGAAAAACTGTTTTTT